The 22 T cell receptor beta chains below all came from one sample that was sequenced in a study of blood T cell repertoires in COVID-19. Assay: immunoSEQ multiplex PCR; the TCRdb copy retains only in-frame clones and omits some. The sample carries 220,000 or so clones, roughly four fifths recorded once. Input material: peripheral blood. The receptors were gathered from a woman older than 75 with COVID-19, enrolled during active disease.

This rearrangement joins TRBV5-1 to TRBJ1-2; 10 bases map to TRBD1. The CDR3 has 15 residues. The junction had 4 bases not matched to a gene; V was cut back by 3 bases and J by 2 bases. Germline V CDR1 and CDR2: SGHRS, YFSETQ. The CDR3 nucleotides read TGCGCCAGCAGCTCGACAGGGGGCGTAAACTATGGCTACACCTTC. Amino acids: CASSSTGGVNYGYTF. The full variable domain, completed using reference TRBV5-1 and TRBJ1-2, is KAGVTQTPRYLIKTRGQQVTLSCSPISGHRSVSWYQQTPGQGLQFLFEYFSETQRNKGNFPGRFSGRQFSNSRSEMNVSTLELGDSALYLCASSSTGGVNYGYTFGSGTRLTVV.

The gene calls are TRBV2 and TRBJ2-7; 7 nucleotides align to TRBD1. This CDR3 comprises 13 residues. V trimming: 6 bases; J trimming: 3 bases; junction bases outside the gene matches: 5. Germline V gene data show CDR1 as SNHLY and CDR2 as FYNNEI. CDR3 in amino acids: CASRGDSLYEQYF. The CDR3 DNA reads as TGTGCCAGCAGGGGGGACAGCCTCTACGAGCAGTACTTC. Filled out from reference TRBV2 and TRBJ2-7, the complete variable domain reads EPEVTQTPSHQVTQMGQEVILRCVPISNHLYFYWYRQILGQKVEFLVSFYNNEISEKSEIFDDQFSVERPDGSNFTLKIRSTKLEDSAMYFCASRGDSLYEQYFGPGTRLTVT.

The chain combines TRBV3-1 (or the pseudogene TRBV3-2) with TRBJ1-2; 8 nucleotides align to TRBD1. The CDR3 has 14 amino acids. With 5 bases clipped from V and 2 bases from J, the junction kept 4 bases outside the gene matches. Germline-derived CDR1 and CDR2 are LGHDT and YNNKEL (reference sequence). CDR3 bases: TGTGCCAGCAGCGGAGGGACAGGCAACTATGGCTACACCTTC. This codes for CASSGGTGNYGYTF.

The rearrangement uses TRBV5-1 and TRBJ1-5; D uncertain. With 4 bases removed from V and 3 bases from J, the gap between germline ends came to 14 bases. Germline V lookup: CDR1 SGHRS, CDR2 YFSETQ. This CDR3 spans 15 amino acids. DNA of the CDR3: TGCGCCAGCAGCCTGGGGTCCGGGAACAATCAGCCCCAGCATTTT. This codes for CASSLGSGNNQPQHF.

This chain uses TRBV5-1 with TRBJ1-6, with 8 bases identical to TRBD1. Germline CDR1 reads SGHRS; CDR2 reads YFSETQ. The ends lost 4 bases at V and 8 bases at J; junction bases unmatched: 8. CDR3 size: 15 residues. The CDR3 DNA follows: TGCGCCAGCAGCCCTTGGACAGGGCCAGATTCACCCCTCCACTTT. Its protein product is CASSPWTGPDSPLHF. Complete variable domain (other parts from reference TRBV5-1 and TRBJ1-6): KAGVTQTPRYLIKTRGQQVTLSCSPISGHRSVSWYQQTPGQGLQFLFEYFSETQRNKGNFPGRFSGRQFSNSRSEMNVSTLELGDSALYLCASSPWTGPDSPLHFGNGTRLTVT.

V is TRBV5-4 and J is TRBJ2-7; D is uncertain. The V end was cut by 0 bases, the J end by 2 bases, with 9 bases between. This CDR3 region has 14 residues. Germline V gives CDR1 SGHNT, CDR2 YYREEE (reference sequence). The CDR3 spells CASSLGAFPYEQYF. The CDR3 DNA reads TGTGCCAGCAGCTTGGGGGCGTTTCCCTACGAGCAGTACTTC.

The V gene is TRBV6-5, the J gene TRBJ2-1; 8 positions match TRBD2. The V segment lost 9 bases and the J segment 9 bases; nucleotides outside the gene matches: 16. Germline assignment: CDR1 MNHEY and CDR2 SVGAGI. The CDR3 covers 15 residues. DNA of the CDR3: TGTGCCAGTCGAGTGGTAGGTAGCGGGACTGGTGAGCAGTTCTTC. This sequence encodes CASRVVGSGTGEQFF.

The chain links TRBV12-5 to TRBJ1-5; tentative D call: TRBD1 (6 bases). CDR3 size: 14 residues. V was cut by 7 bases and J by 2 bases, with 12 bases left in between. Per the germline V gene, CDR1 is LGHNT and CDR2 is FRNRAP. DNA of the CDR3: TGTGCTAGTGCCCTCTCAGGGGGCAATCAGCCCCAGCATTTT. This codes for CASALSGGNQPQHF.

V gene TRBV11-1 combines with J gene TRBJ2-5; the match to TRBD2 covers 8 bases. CDR3 length: 16 residues. The germline CDR1 and CDR2 sequences are SGHAT and FQDESV (reference sequence). V lost 1 base and J lost 5; bases outside the gene matches: 9. The CDR3 coding sequence is TGTGCCAGCAGCTTAGGACTAGCGCGAACGGGGGAGACCCAGTACTTC. Encoded protein: CASSLGLARTGETQYF.

The V gene is TRBV5-1, the J gene TRBJ1-2; no firm D call. The CDR3 contains 14 residues. V was pared by 0 bases and J by 8 bases, with 14 bases between. CDR1 and CDR2 (germline): SGHRS, YFSETQ. CDR3 nucleotide sequence: TGCGCCAGCAGCTTGGGATCGTCAGAGAGGGGCTACACCTTC. Translation gives CASSLGSSERGYTF.

The genes are TRBV19 and TRBJ1-6; 9 nucleotides align to TRBD1. The germline CDR1 and CDR2 sequences are LNHDA and SQIVND (reference sequence). The V segment lost 5 bases and the J segment 8 bases; nucleotides outside the gene matches: 1. The CDR3 is made up of 13 amino acids. The CDR3 region is CASSGDRDSPLHF. For the CDR3, the DNA is TGTGCCAGTAGTGGGGACAGGGATTCACCCCTCCACTTT.

This chain joins TRBV2 and TRBJ2-1; TRBD2 matches at 7 bases. Unmatched junction bases numbered 3, after V lost 6 bases and J lost 10 bases. The CDR3 length is 11 residues. CDR1 is SNHLY and CDR2 is FYNNEI in the germline V gene. CDR3: CASREGLEQFF. For the CDR3, the DNA is TGTGCCAGCAGGGAGGGACTAGAGCAGTTCTTC. Full variable domain (rest looked up from reference TRBV2 and TRBJ2-1): EPEVTQTPSHQVTQMGQEVILRCVPISNHLYFYWYRQILGQKVEFLVSFYNNEISEKSEIFDDQFSVERPDGSNFTLKIRSTKLEDSAMYFCASREGLEQFFGPGTRLTVL.

V is TRBV21-1 and J is TRBJ2-5; no check of the table's D call, TRBD2, against the DNA was made. TRBV21-1 is classified as a pseudogene. CDR3 length equals 19 residues. The CDR3: CASSPKGWSGTPQKETQYF. CDR3 DNA: TGTGCCAGCAGCCCTAAGGGATGGTCCGGGACTCCGCAGAAAGAGACCCAGTACTTC.

This chain connects TRBV28 to TRBJ1-1; D remains unclear. Germline V lookup: CDR1 MDHEN, CDR2 SYDVKM. The length of the CDR3 is 14 residues. V was pared by 4 bases and J by 4 bases, with 13 bases between. This CDR3 is CASSWTHRGTEAFF. The DNA for the CDR3 is TGTGCCAGCAGTTGGACCCATCGGGGCACTGAAGCTTTCTTT.

CDR3 bases: TGTGCCAGCAGCTTGGGCCAAAGACAGGGTAAGGGCTGGAGTCAGCCCCAGCATTTT. This encodes CASSLGQRQGKGWSQPQHF. This chain links TRBV7-2 with TRBJ1-5; 7 nucleotides agree with TRBD1. The CDR3 has 19 amino acids. J gave up 6 bases and V 3 bases, and 20 bases lay outside the gene matches. The V gene's germline CDR1 is SGHTA and CDR2 FQGNSA.

V and J are TRBV12-3 or TRBV12-4 and TRBJ1-3; no definite D call. The V gene lost 5 bases and the J gene lost 7 bases, with 9 bases spanning the gap. This CDR3 has 12 amino acids. For the CDR3, the DNA is TGTGCCAGCAGTCTCATGAGGAACACCATATATTTT. Translation: CASSLMRNTIYF.

This chain joins TRBV5-4 and TRBJ2-5; a possible D gene is TRBD2 (5 bases). Germline CDR1 and CDR2: SGHNT and YYREEE (reference sequence). The length of the CDR3 is 15 residues. V was cut by 0 bases and J by 5 bases, with 14 bases left in between. CDR3 sequence: CASSLASRARETQYF. The CDR3 DNA is TGTGCCAGCAGCTTGGCCTCGAGGGCGCGTGAGACCCAGTACTTC. Complete variable domain (other parts from reference TRBV5-4 and TRBJ2-5): ETGVTQSPTHLIKTRGQQVTLRCSSQSGHNTVSWYQQALGQGPQFIFQYYREEENGRGNFPPRFSGLQFPNYSSELNVNALELDDSALYLCASSLASRARETQYFGPGTRLLVL.

The gene calls are TRBV27 and TRBJ1-2; 9 bases align to TRBD1. There are 16 residues in the CDR3. CDR1 and CDR2 from the germline V gene are MNHEY and SMNVEV (reference sequence). J was trimmed by 4 bases and V by 4 bases; bases with no gene match: 10. Here the CDR3 reads CASSYLTGGRGYGYTF. CDR3 coding DNA: TGTGCCAGCAGTTACCTAACAGGGGGCCGGGGCTATGGCTACACCTTC.

The chain combines TRBV28 with TRBJ2-7; no clear D gene. Germline V gene lookup returns CDR1 MDHEN and CDR2 SYDVKM. V lost 5 bases, J lost 4 bases, and 12 bases lay in between. The CDR3 covers 13 residues. In DNA, the CDR3 is TGTGCCAGCAGTCCCCCCTTACAGTACGAGCAGTACTTC. Translating it yields CASSPPLQYEQYF.

The chain couples TRBV7-8 to TRBJ1-3; D may be TRBD1 (5 bases). Trimming took 6 bases from V and 1 from J, leaving 13 bases between them. The length of the CDR3 is 15 residues. The germline CDR1 and CDR2 sequences are SGHVS and FQNEAQ. CDR3 amino acids: CASSPTETSGNTIYF. The CDR3 DNA reads as TGTGCCAGCAGTCCGACAGAGACTTCTGGAAACACCATATATTTT.

The V and J genes are TRBV4-1 and TRBJ2-3, with 9 nucleotides matching TRBD2. CDR3 size: 15 residues. The germline gives CDR1 MGHRA, CDR2 YSYEKL. Trimming at V came to 1 base and at J to 1 base, leaving 0 bases not matched to a gene. CDR3 loop: CASSQGLAGTDTQYF. CDR3 bases: TGCGCCAGCAGCCAAGGACTAGCGGGCACAGATACGCAGTATTTT.

A few counts support this clone. The V call is TRBV7-9, the J call TRBJ1-5; the D is unclear. V lost 6 bases, J lost 6 bases, and 24 bases lay in between. CDR3 length: 17 residues. CDR1 is SEHNR and CDR2 is FQNEAQ in the germline V gene (reference sequence). CDR3: CASSPTYGSLPGQPQHF. The DNA of the CDR3 is TGTGCCAGCAGTCCAACGTACGGGTCCCTCCCCGGTCAGCCCCAGCATTTT.